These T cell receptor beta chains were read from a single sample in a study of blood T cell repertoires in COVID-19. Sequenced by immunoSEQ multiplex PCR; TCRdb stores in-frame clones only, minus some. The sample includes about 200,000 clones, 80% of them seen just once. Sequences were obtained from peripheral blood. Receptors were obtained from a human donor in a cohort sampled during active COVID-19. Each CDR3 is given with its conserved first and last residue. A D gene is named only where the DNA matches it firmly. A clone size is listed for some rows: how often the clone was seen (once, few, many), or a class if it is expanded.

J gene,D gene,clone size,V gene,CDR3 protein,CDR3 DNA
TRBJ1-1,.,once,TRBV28,CASGRVPNTEAFF,TGTGCCAGCGGCAGGGTCCCGAACACTGAAGCTTTCTTT
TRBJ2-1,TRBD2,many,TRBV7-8,CASSLPSGSHNEQFF,TGTGCCAGCAGCCTCCCGAGCGGGAGCCACAATGAGCAGTTCTTC
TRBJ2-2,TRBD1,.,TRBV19,CASSMKGGTVDTGELFF,TGTGCCAGTAGTATGAAAGGGGGCACGGTTGACACCGGGGAGCTGTTTTTT
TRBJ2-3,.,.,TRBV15,CATSRDGVGGDTQYF,TGTGCCACCAGCAGAGATGGGGTAGGGGGAGATACGCAGTATTTT
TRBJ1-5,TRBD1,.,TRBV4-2,CASSRRGGTDDQPQHF,TGTGCCAGCAGCCGCAGAGGCGGGACAGACGATCAGCCCCAGCATTTT
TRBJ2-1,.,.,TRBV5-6,CASSLDPLLAVSSYNEQFF,TGTGCCAGCAGCTTGGACCCTCTCTTGGCGGTGAGCTCCTACAATGAGCAGTTCTTC
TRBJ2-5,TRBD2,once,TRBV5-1,CASRRLAGAYQETQYF,TGCGCCAGCAGGCGACTAGCGGGGGCGTACCAAGAGACCCAGTACTTC
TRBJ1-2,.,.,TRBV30,CAWSDLAGPANYGYTF,TGTGCCTGGAGTGATTTGGCGGGGCCCGCTAACTATGGCTACACCTTC
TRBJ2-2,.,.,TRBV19,CASNYRGGSSRELFF,TGTGCCAGTAACTACAGGGGGGGGTCTTCTAGGGAGCTGTTTTTT
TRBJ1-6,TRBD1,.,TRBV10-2,CASSEKQGATYNSPLHF,TGCGCCAGCAGTGAGAAGCAGGGGGCCACCTATAATTCACCCCTCCACTTT
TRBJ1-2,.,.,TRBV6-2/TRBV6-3,CASSYPFQGNYGYTF,TGTGCCAGCAGTTACCCTTTCCAGGGGAACTATGGCTACACCTTC
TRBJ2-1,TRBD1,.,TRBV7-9,CASSLRGTGLPNEQFF,TGTGCCAGCAGCTTAAGGGGGACAGGACTTCCCAATGAGCAGTTCTTC
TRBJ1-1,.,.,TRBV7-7,CASSLVMNTEAFF,TGTGCTAGCAGCTTAGTCATGAACACTGAAGCTTTCTTT
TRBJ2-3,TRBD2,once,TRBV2,CASSVGSGRPPVIEDTQYF,TGTGCCAGCAGTGTCGGTAGCGGGAGGCCTCCCGTCATTGAAGATACGCAGTATTTT
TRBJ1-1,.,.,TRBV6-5,CASSYLTGNTEAFF,TGTGCCAGCAGTTACCTGACAGGTAACACTGAAGCTTTCTTT
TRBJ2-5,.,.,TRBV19,CASSIPGLLKGPQETQYF,TGTGCCAGTAGTATTCCGGGACTCCTCAAGGGCCCACAAGAGACCCAGTACTTC
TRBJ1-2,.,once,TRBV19,CASSSHRVSGYTF,TGTGCCAGTAGTTCACACAGGGTCAGCGGCTACACCTTC
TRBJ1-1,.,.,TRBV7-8,CASSLVTAAEAFF,TGTGCCAGCAGCTTAGTGACAGCCGCTGAAGCTTTCTTT
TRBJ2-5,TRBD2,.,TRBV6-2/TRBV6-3,CASSYSRGGRETQYF,TGTGCCAGCAGTTACTCGCGCGGGGGACGAGAGACCCAGTACTTC
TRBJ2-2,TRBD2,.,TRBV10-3,CATLRTSGSGKENTGELFF,TGTGCCACGCTAAGGACTAGCGGGAGTGGAAAGGAAAACACCGGGGAGCTGTTTTTT
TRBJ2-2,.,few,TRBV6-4,CASSDSDTGELFF,TGTGCCAGCAGTGACAGCGACACCGGGGAGCTGTTTTTT
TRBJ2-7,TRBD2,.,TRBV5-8,CASSLFGRAHEQYF,TGTGCCAGCAGCTTATTCGGGAGGGCCCACGAGCAGTACTTC
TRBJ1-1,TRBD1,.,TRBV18,CASSPGQETEAFF,TGTGCCAGCTCACCCGGACAGGAGACTGAAGCTTTCTTT
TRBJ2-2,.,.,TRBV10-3,CAISGTGEDTGELFF,TGTGCCATCAGTGGCACAGGGGAGGACACCGGGGAGCTGTTTTTT
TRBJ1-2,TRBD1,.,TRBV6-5,CASSPDRALHGYTF,TGTGCCAGCAGTCCTGACAGGGCTTTACATGGCTACACCTTC
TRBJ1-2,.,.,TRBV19,CASRVGQNNYGYTF,TGTGCCAGTAGGGTTGGACAGAACAACTATGGCTACACCTTC
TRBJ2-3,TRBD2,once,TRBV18,CASSGTSGAHTDTQYF,TGTGCCAGCTCAGGGACTAGCGGGGCACACACAGATACGCAGTATTTT
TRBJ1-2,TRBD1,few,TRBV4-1,CASSQGLRQGANYGYTF,TGCGCCAGCAGCCAAGGTCTGAGGCAGGGGGCGAACTATGGCTACACCTTC
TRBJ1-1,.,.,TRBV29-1,CSGGGANMNTEAFF,TGCAGCGGCGGGGGGGCGAACATGAACACTGAAGCTTTCTTT
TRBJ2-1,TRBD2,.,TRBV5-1,CASSPLAGGRNEQFF,TGCGCCAGCAGTCCACTAGCGGGGGGGCGAAATGAGCAGTTCTTC
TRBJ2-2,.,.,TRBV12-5,CASGLVLGGELFF,TGTGCTAGTGGTTTGGTACTAGGGGGGGAGCTGTTTTTT
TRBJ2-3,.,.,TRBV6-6,CASSPGADTQYF,TGTGCCAGCAGTCCTGGGGCGGATACGCAGTATTTT
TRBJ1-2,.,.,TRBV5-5,CASSPTAGPKPNGYTF,TGTGCCAGCAGCCCCACGGCAGGTCCTAAACCCAATGGCTACACCTTC
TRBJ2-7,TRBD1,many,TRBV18,CASSPSGTGMHEQYF,TGTGCCAGCTCACCATCCGGGACAGGGATGCACGAGCAGTACTTC
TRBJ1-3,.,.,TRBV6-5,CASRGLSGNTIYF,TGTGCCAGCAGGGGACTCTCTGGAAACACCATATATTTT
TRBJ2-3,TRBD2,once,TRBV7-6,CASSPRVAGPTDTQYF,TGTGCCAGCAGCCCCCGAGTAGCGGGGCCGACAGATACGCAGTATTTT
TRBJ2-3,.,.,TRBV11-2,CASSLSGSTDTQYF,TGTGCCAGCAGCTTATCGGGAAGCACAGATACGCAGTATTTT
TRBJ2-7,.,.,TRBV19,CASSIDPSSSYEQYF,TGTGCCAGTAGTATCGATCCGTCCAGCTCCTACGAGCAGTACTTC
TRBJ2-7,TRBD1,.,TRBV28,CASSLWGDSIGEQYF,TGTGCCAGCAGTTTATGGGGGGACAGCATCGGCGAGCAGTACTTC
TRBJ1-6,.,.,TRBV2,CASRLPDNSPLHF,TGTGCCAGCAGGCTTCCAGATAATTCACCCCTCCACTTT
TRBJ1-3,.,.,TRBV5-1,CASSLDGSSGNTIYF,TGCGCCAGCAGCTTGGATGGGAGCTCTGGAAACACCATATATTTT
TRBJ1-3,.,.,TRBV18,CASSPPSGPSGNTIYF,TGTGCCAGCTCACCACCGTCAGGGCCCTCTGGAAACACCATATATTTT
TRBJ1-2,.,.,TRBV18,CASSPTRGYSYGYTF,TGTGCCAGCTCACCGACCAGGGGTTATAGCTATGGCTACACCTTC
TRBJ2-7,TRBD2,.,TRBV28,CASSFSLAGGYEQYF,TGTGCCAGCAGTTTTTCCCTAGCGGGGGGCTACGAGCAGTACTTC
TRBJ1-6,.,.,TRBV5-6,CASSLAQGNSPLHF,TGTGCCAGCAGCTTGGCGCAGGGGAATTCACCCCTCCACTTT
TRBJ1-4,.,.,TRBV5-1,CASSSTGGESTNEKLFF,TGCGCCAGCAGCTCCACCGGCGGGGAGTCGACTAATGAAAAACTGTTTTTT
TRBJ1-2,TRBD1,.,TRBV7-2,CASGDDRAYGYTF,TGTGCCAGCGGGGACGACAGGGCCTATGGCTACACCTTC
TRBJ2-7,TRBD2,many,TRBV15,CATSRDDSGTYEQYF,TGTGCCACCAGCAGAGATGATAGCGGGACCTACGAGCAGTACTTC
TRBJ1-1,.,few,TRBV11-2,CASSSSGDGTEAFF,TGTGCCAGCAGCTCTTCCGGGGATGGCACTGAAGCTTTCTTT
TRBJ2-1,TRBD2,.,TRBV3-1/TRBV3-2,CASSQDELAGVNEQFF,TGTGCCAGCAGCCAAGATGAGCTAGCGGGGGTTAATGAGCAGTTCTTC
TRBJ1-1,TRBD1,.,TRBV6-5,CATSGTVDTEAFF,TGTGCCACCTCGGGGACAGTCGACACTGAAGCTTTCTTT
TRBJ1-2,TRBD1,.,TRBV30,CAWSETGTYGYTF,TGTGCCTGGAGTGAGACAGGGACGTATGGCTACACCTTC
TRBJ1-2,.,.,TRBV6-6,CASSQAGQYDYTF,TGTGCCAGCAGCCAGGCCGGCCAATACGACTACACCTTC
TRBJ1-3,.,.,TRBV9,CASSVEGGTIYF,TGTGCCAGCAGCGTAGAAGGCGGCACCATATATTTT
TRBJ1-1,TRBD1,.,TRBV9,CASSVGQGARGAFF,TGTGCCAGCAGCGTTGGACAGGGGGCTAGGGGAGCTTTCTTT
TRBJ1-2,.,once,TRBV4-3,CASSRQVRDGYTF,TGCGCCAGCAGCCGTCAGGTTCGAGATGGCTACACCTTC
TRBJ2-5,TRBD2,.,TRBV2,CASVVTSGSLGETQYF,TGTGCCAGCGTTGTCACTAGCGGGAGCCTCGGGGAGACCCAGTACTTC
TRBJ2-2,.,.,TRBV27,CASKTPNTGELFF,TGTGCCAGCAAGACTCCGAACACCGGGGAGCTGTTTTTT
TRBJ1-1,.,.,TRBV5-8,CASRWSGGVATEAFF,TGTGCCAGCAGATGGTCGGGGGGGGTTGCCACTGAAGCTTTCTTT